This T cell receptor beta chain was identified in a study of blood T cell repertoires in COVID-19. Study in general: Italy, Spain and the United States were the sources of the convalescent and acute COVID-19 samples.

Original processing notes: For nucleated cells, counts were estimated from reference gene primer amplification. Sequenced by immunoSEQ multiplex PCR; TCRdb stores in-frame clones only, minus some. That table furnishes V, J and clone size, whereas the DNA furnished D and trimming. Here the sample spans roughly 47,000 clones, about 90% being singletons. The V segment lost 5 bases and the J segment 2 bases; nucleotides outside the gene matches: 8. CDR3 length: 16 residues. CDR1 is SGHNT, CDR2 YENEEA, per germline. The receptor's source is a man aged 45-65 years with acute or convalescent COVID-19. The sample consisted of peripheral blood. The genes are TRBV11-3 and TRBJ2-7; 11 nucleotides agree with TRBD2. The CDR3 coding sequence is TGTGCCAGCAGCCGGGGACTAGCGGAGACTCCCTACGAGCAGTACTTC. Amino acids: CASSRGLAETPYEQYF.